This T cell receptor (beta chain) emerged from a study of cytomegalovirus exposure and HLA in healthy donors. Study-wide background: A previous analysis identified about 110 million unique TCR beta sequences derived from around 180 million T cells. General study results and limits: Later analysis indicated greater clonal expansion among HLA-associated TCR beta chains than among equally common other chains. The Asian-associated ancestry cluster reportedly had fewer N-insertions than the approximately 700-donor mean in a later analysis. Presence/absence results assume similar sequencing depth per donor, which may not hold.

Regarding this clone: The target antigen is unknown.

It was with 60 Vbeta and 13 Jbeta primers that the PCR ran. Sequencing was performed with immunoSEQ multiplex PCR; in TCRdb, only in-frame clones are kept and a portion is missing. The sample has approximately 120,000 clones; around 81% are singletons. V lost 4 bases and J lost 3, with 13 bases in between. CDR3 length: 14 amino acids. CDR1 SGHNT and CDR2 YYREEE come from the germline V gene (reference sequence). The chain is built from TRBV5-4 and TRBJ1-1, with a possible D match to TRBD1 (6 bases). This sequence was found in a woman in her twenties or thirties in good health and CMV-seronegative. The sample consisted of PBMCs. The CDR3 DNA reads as TGTGCCAGCAGCGGGGGCATCAGCGACACTGAAGCTTTCTTT. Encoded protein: CASSGGISDTEAFF.